Following are 22 T cell receptor beta chains from one sample sequenced in a study of T cell responses to AZD1222 COVID-19 vaccine. Method: immunoSEQ multiplex PCR; TCRdb's copy keeps in-frame clones and lacks some. Of under 100,000 clones in the sample, approximately 91% are singletons; the top ten hold 5.2%. This specimen was peripheral blood, taken on day 0 of AZD1222 vaccination. The receptors were sampled from an adult in good health.

The V and J genes are TRBV10-3 and TRBJ2-7, with TRBD1 identical over 10 bases. The germline V gene encodes CDR1 ENHRY and CDR2 SYGVKD. The CDR3 contains 15 residues. The V gene end was trimmed by 10 bases and the J gene end by 6 bases; junction bases not matched to a gene: 15. CDR3 coding DNA: TGTGCCACCGCCCACCTTGGGACAGGGGTGACCGAGCAGTACTTC. Translated, it gives CATAHLGTGVTEQYF.

This clone has a single count. The rearrangement uses TRBV9 and TRBJ1-2; no clear D. The V gene lost 4 bases and the J gene lost 4 bases, with 17 bases spanning the gap. CDR3 length: 15 residues. Germline CDR1 is SGDLS and CDR2 is YYNGEE. The CDR3 coding sequence is TGTGCCAGCAGCCCCCGTCCTGAGGCACCCTATGGCTACACCTTC. As protein: CASSPRPEAPYGYTF.

The chain is built from TRBV24-1 and TRBJ2-2; 9 nucleotides match TRBD1. Looked up from germline, CDR1 is KGHDR and CDR2 is SFDVKD. Trimming cost V 3 bases and J 5 bases; bases outside gene matches: 3. The CDR3 consists of 15 residues. CDR3 nucleotides: TGTGCCACCAGTGATAACAGGGGGCAAACCGGGGAGCTGTTTTTT. It translates to CATSDNRGQTGELFF.

V is TRBV5-4 and J is TRBJ1-2; a possible D gene is TRBD1 (5 bases). CDR3 size: 13 residues. V lost 0 bases, J lost 8 bases, and 11 bases lay in between. Germline-derived CDR1 and CDR2 are SGHNT and YYREEE (reference sequence). Here the CDR3 reads CASSLGGNKGYTF. In nucleotides, the CDR3 is TGTGCCAGCAGCTTGGGGGGGAATAAGGGCTACACCTTC.

The chain employs TRBV9 and TRBJ2-7; D is unresolved. V was cut by 0 bases and J by 3 bases, with 7 bases left in between. This CDR3 has 13 amino acids. Germline-derived CDR1 and CDR2 are SGDLS and YYNGEE. CDR3 DNA: TGTGCCAGCAGCGTAGCTCCGGACTACGAGCAGTACTTC. This sequence encodes CASSVAPDYEQYF.

The DNA for the CDR3 is TGTGCCAGTACCACATACGAGCGGGGGACTGATTCACCCCTCCACTTT. It encodes CASTTYERGTDSPLHF. This sequence joins TRBV19 and TRBJ1-6, with D possibly being TRBD1 (5 bases). This CDR3 comprises 16 residues. CDR1 is LNHDA and CDR2 is SQIVND in the germline V gene (reference sequence). Trimming took off 7 bases at V and 8 bases at J, with 21 bases between the two ends. Based on the CDR3 plus reference TRBV19 and TRBJ1-6, the full variable domain is DGGITQSPKYLFRKEGQNVTLSCEQNLNHDAMYWYRQDPGQGLRLIYYSQIVNDFQKGDIAEGYSVSREKKESFPLTVTSAQKNPTAFYLCASTTYERGTDSPLHFGNGTRLTVT.

The chain carries TRBV3-1 (or the pseudogene TRBV3-2) and TRBJ1-5; D uncertain. Germline V gene data show CDR1 as LGHDT and CDR2 as YNNKEL (reference sequence). The CDR3 runs to 15 residues. Trimming took off 4 bases at V and 5 bases at J, with 15 bases between the two ends. Here the CDR3 DNA reads TGTGCCAGCAGCCCAAGCGGACGGAGGGATCAGCCCCAGCATTTT. It is translated as CASSPSGRRDQPQHF.

J is TRBJ2-5 and V is TRBV11-2; TRBD1 matches 7 bases. The CDR3 sequence is 13 residues long. Looked up from germline, CDR1 is SGHAT and CDR2 is FQNNGV. After removal of 3 bases from V and 3 bases from J, the junction contained 1 base not matched to a gene. Here the CDR3 DNA reads TGTGCCAGCAGCTTGCAGGGGGAAGAGACCCAGTACTTC. Residues: CASSLQGEETQYF.

This clone is a singleton in its sample. This chain connects TRBV9 to TRBJ1-2; 10 positions agree with TRBD1. This CDR3 is 16 amino acids long. Germline V gene data show CDR1 as SGDLS and CDR2 as YYNGEE. Germline trimming cut 4 bases from V and 7 bases from J; bases unmatched to any gene: 13. CDR3 amino acids: CASSNRDRGPSAGYTF. The CDR3 coding sequence is TGTGCCAGCAGCAACCGGGACAGGGGTCCTTCAGCTGGCTACACCTTC.

The CDR3 DNA reads TGTGCCACCAGCAGATCCAGGGGAGGGGACACTGAAGCTTTCTTT. Protein product: CATSRSRGGDTEAFF. J is TRBJ1-1 and V is TRBV15; TRBD1 might be the D (6 bases). The CDR3 runs 15 residues. The V end was cut by 2 bases, the J end by 3 bases, with 13 bases between. Germline CDR1 is LNHNV and CDR2 is YYDKDF (reference sequence).

The chain employs TRBV10-1 and TRBJ1-4, with TRBD1 matching 7 bases. The V gene end was trimmed by 0 bases and the J gene end by 14 bases; junction bases not matched to a gene: 18. The CDR3 is 17 amino acids. Per germline, CDR1 WNHNN and CDR2 SYGVQD (reference sequence). CDR3 amino acids: CASSESKTGPKVVVLFF. In nucleotides, the CDR3 is TGCGCCAGCAGTGAGTCGAAGACAGGGCCTAAAGTGGTGGTGCTGTTTTTT.

The V gene is TRBV28, the J gene TRBJ2-7; D ambiguous. This CDR3 is built from 12 residues. CDR1 MDHEN and CDR2 SYDVKM come from the germline V gene. V was shortened by 8 bases and J by 2 bases, with 10 bases between the two germline ends. In nucleotides, the CDR3 is TGTGCCAGCCGGAGCATTACCTACGAGCAGTACTTC. This codes for CASRSITYEQYF.

CDR3 sequence (DNA): TGTGCCAGCAGCTTTCTCACGGCGGGCTACACCTTC. The encoded protein is CASSFLTAGYTF. V usage is TRBV7-9 and J usage is TRBJ1-2, with no clear D. The V end was cut by 3 bases, the J end by 8 bases, with 10 bases between. Per the germline V gene, CDR1 is SEHNR and CDR2 is FQNEAQ (reference sequence). CDR3 length equals 12 residues.

The chain couples TRBV19 to TRBJ1-6, with D possibly being TRBD1 (6 bases). Germline V CDR1 and CDR2: LNHDA, SQIVND (reference sequence). Trimming left V 8 bases short and J 8 bases short, with 19 bases between. This CDR3 has 15 amino acids. In nucleotides, the CDR3 is TGTGCCAGTCGAATAAGGGGGGCGGAGGATTCACCCCTCCACTTT. Encoded protein: CASRIRGAEDSPLHF.

The chain links TRBV29-1 to TRBJ1-1; 7 nucleotides align to TRBD1. The CDR3 has 14 residues. From germline, CDR1 is SQVTM and CDR2 ANQGSEA. V dropped 8 bases and J dropped 1; count of bases not matched to a gene: 10. This CDR3 is CSLNTGQRNTEAFF. DNA of the CDR3: TGCAGCCTGAATACGGGACAGCGGAACACTGAAGCTTTCTTT.

The CDR3 spells CASSFRGVDYGYTF. The CDR3 DNA reads as TGTGCCAGCAGCTTCAGGGGAGTGGACTATGGCTACACCTTC. The gene calls are TRBV7-9 and TRBJ1-2, with D maybe TRBD1 (6 bases). Deletions cut 3 bases from V and 3 bases from J, with 11 bases between. This CDR3 has 14 amino acids. Per the germline V gene, CDR1 is SEHNR and CDR2 is FQNEAQ (reference sequence).

The chain couples TRBV6-1 to TRBJ1-4, with a possible D match to TRBD1 (6 bases). V was clipped by 1 base and J by 8 bases, with 11 bases between them. There are 14 residues in the CDR3. From germline, CDR1 is MNHNS and CDR2 SASEGT. The CDR3 nucleotides read TGTGCCAGCAGTGAAGGGGCAGGGGCGGAAAAACTGTTTTTT. It is translated as CASSEGAGAEKLFF.

The V call is TRBV30, the J call TRBJ1-2; D might be TRBD1 (5 bases). The CDR3 has 15 amino acids. From germline, CDR1 is GTSNPN and CDR2 SVGIG (reference sequence). V was pared by 3 bases and J by 2 bases, with 16 bases between. The DNA of the CDR3 is TGTGCCTGGAGCCAGGAACGGGGCCTCAACTATGGCTACACCTTC. The encoded protein is CAWSQERGLNYGYTF.

The chain is built from TRBV3-1 (or the pseudogene TRBV3-2) and TRBJ2-2; D uncertain. Germline CDR1 and CDR2: LGHDT and YNNKEL (reference sequence). This CDR3 comprises 11 residues. With 6 bases removed from V and 8 bases from J, the gap between germline ends came to 7 bases. DNA of the CDR3: TGTGCCAGCAGGGCGCTTGGGGAGCTGTTTTTT. Residues: CASRALGELFF.

This rearrangement joins TRBV5-5 to TRBJ2-5, with 7 positions matching TRBD2. This CDR3 is 13 amino acids long. Losses at the gene ends were 2 bases for V and 5 bases for J; bases not matched to a gene: 3. Per germline, CDR1 SGHKS and CDR2 YYEKEE (reference sequence). CDR3: CASSLPGGETQYF. Written as DNA, the CDR3 is TGTGCCAGCAGCTTACCGGGGGGTGAGACCCAGTACTTC.

J is TRBJ2-2 and V is TRBV9, with TRBD1 matching 7 bases. Germline values: CDR1 SGDLS, CDR2 YYNGEE. This CDR3 contains 14 residues. J was trimmed by 3 bases and V by 5 bases; bases with no gene match: 4. The CDR3 bases are TGTGCCAGCAGACAGGGGTGGGACACCGGGGAGCTGTTTTTT. It translates to CASRQGWDTGELFF.

The V gene is TRBV5-5, the J gene TRBJ1-5; D gene unclear. Germline CDR1 SGHKS, CDR2 YYEKEE (reference sequence). V was shortened by 1 base and J by 0 bases, with 8 bases between the two germline ends. The CDR3 totals 15 residues. CDR3 DNA sequence: TGTGCCAGCAGCTTGAGCCCCCCTAGCAATCAGCCCCAGCATTTT. Protein sequence: CASSLSPPSNQPQHF.